These 13 T cell receptor beta chains were all obtained from the same sample, sequenced in a study of molecular identifiers for immune sequencing clone quantification. TCRdb re-analysed the PCR reads in MiXCR, keeping a single row per CDR3 protein. The table has around 480,000 distinct CDR3 sequences, roughly 23% seen once. The source material was naive CD8+ T cells from blood, with Jurkat cell RNA spiked in. The subset here: FACS-sorted CD8+CD4-CCR7+CD45RA+ naive T cells. The receptors here all came from a human donor in good health. Some libraries in this study had Jurkat cell RNA spiked in.

The sample holds a few counts of this clonotype. This chain joins TRBV5-8 and TRBJ2-3; D perhaps matches TRBD2 (7 bases). Germline V gene lookup returns CDR1 SGHTS and CDR2 YDEGEE. The CDR3 spans 16 residues. The V and J ends lost 1 base and 5 bases respectively, with 17 bases between them. The CDR3 sequence is CASSLWSGGKGDTQYF. The CDR3 DNA reads TGTGCCAGCAGCTTGTGGTCGGGGGGCAAAGGAGATACGCAGTATTTT.

The chain combines TRBV6-2 or TRBV6-3 with TRBJ2-3; 8 bases agree with TRBD1. Germline lookup yields CDR1 MNHEY and CDR2 SVGEGT. This CDR3 comprises 15 residues. Germline trimming cut 6 bases from V and 3 bases from J; bases unmatched to any gene: 8. The CDR3 DNA sequence: TGTGCCAGCAGACCCCCGGGACAGGATACAGATACGCAGTATTTT. This translates into CASRPPGQDTDTQYF.

The chain is built from TRBV28 and TRBJ2-5; 7 bases are shared with TRBD1. Per germline, CDR1 MDHEN and CDR2 SYDVKM. Germline trimming cut 6 bases from V and 1 base from J; bases unmatched to any gene: 8. The CDR3 is 15 residues long. CDR3 in DNA: TGTGCCAGCAGGCCAACGACAGGGCCCCAAGAGACCCAGTACTTC. Its protein product is CASRPTTGPQETQYF.

This clonotype was recorded at least ten times. This chain joins TRBV28 and TRBJ2-3; possible D gene TRBD1, 6 bases. Germline assignment: CDR1 MDHEN and CDR2 SYDVKM. The CDR3 extends over 15 amino acids. Trimming took off 5 bases at V and 0 bases at J, with 12 bases between the two ends. The CDR3 sequence: CASSPDRHSTDTQYF. CDR3 DNA: TGTGCCAGCAGTCCAGACAGGCATAGCACAGATACGCAGTATTTT. The complete variable domain, with remaining parts taken from reference TRBV28 and TRBJ2-3, reads DVKVTQSSRYLVKRTGEKVFLECVQDMDHENMFWYRQDPGLGLRLIYFSYDVKMKEKGDIPEGYSVSREKKERFSLILESASTNQTSMYLCASSPDRHSTDTQYFGPGTRLTVL.

This clonotype came up many times. This rearrangement joins TRBV14 to TRBJ2-5; D call uncertain. This CDR3 is 17 amino acids long. CDR1 and CDR2 from the germline V gene are SGHDN and FVKESK. V was shortened by 0 bases and J by 1 base, with 15 bases between the two germline ends. The CDR3 reads CASSQDIQMGFQETQYF. In DNA, the CDR3 is TGTGCCAGCAGCCAAGATATTCAGATGGGGTTCCAAGAGACCCAGTACTTC.

This clonotype was recorded at least ten times. V and J are TRBV10-3 and TRBJ2-7, with D unresolved. Trimming stripped 0 bases from V and 1 base from J, with 4 bases between. The CDR3 totals 13 residues. Germline lookup yields CDR1 ENHRY and CDR2 SYGVKD. The CDR3 sequence: CAISESRSYEQYF. CDR3 DNA sequence: TGTGCCATCAGTGAGTCCAGGTCCTACGAGCAGTACTTC.

This clonotype was counted between two and nine times. The CDR3 is CASSFRGDSYEKLFF. The CDR3 DNA is TGTGCCAGCAGTTTTAGGGGGGACAGCTATGAAAAACTGTTTTTT. The chain joins TRBV12-3 or TRBV12-4 to TRBJ1-4; 7 bases map to TRBD1. Trimming removed 3 bases from V and 6 bases from J; junction bases left unmatched: 7. The length of the CDR3 is 15 residues.

The chain links TRBV6-5 to TRBJ2-1; tentative D call: TRBD1 (6 bases). Germline values: CDR1 MNHEY, CDR2 SVGAGI. The V gene lost 0 bases and the J gene lost 4 bases, with 10 bases spanning the gap. The length of the CDR3 is 15 residues. DNA for the CDR3: TGTGCCAGCAGTTACTCCGGGACACAGTACAATGAGCAGTTCTTC. Translation: CASSYSGTQYNEQFF.

This clonotype has just one count. At one of its ends the junction is not consistent with the germline gene, which may arise from a read error. The chain links TRBV5-1 to TRBJ2-7; possibly TRBD2 for D (5 bases). The germline V gene has CDR1 SGHRS and CDR2 YFSETQ. This CDR3 is 13 amino acids long. The CDR3 protein is CASGLEAGYGQYF. DNA for the CDR3: TGCGCCAGCGGCTTGGAGGCGGGTTACGGGCAGTACTTC.

A word on this clonotype: A much larger clone differs by one base, so this may be a read error. This sequence joins TRBV7-2 and TRBJ2-3; no firm D call. Germline V gene sequence: CDR1 SGHTA, CDR2 FQGNSA. The CDR3 has 15 residues. CDR3 sequence (DNA): TGTGTCAGCAGCTTAGAGTATAGAAGCACAGATACGCAGTATTTT. Protein: CVSSLEYRSTDTQYF.

About this clonotype: A much larger clone differs from this one at a single base, so this may be a read error. J is TRBJ1-4 and V is TRBV13; D not certain. CDR3 length: 15 residues. The germline V gene encodes CDR1 PRHDT and CDR2 FYEKMQ (reference sequence). DNA of the CDR3: TGTGCCAGCAGCTTATCCGGTCACGAGGAGGAAAAACCGTTTTTT. Translation: CASSLSGHEEEKPFF.

In its sample, this clonotype was seen many times. The V gene is TRBV20-1, the J gene TRBJ1-6, with D tentatively TRBD1 (5 bases). Germline CDR1 reads DFQATT; CDR2 reads SNEGSKA (reference sequence). The CDR3 runs to 16 residues. Deletions cut 6 bases from V and 0 bases from J, with 15 bases between. DNA for the CDR3: TGCAGTGCCACGGGAGGGGTGAGCTCCTATAATTCACCCCTCCACTTT. This gives the protein CSATGGVSSYNSPLHF.

This clonotype was seen ten or more times. This chain uses TRBV29-1 with TRBJ1-2; TRBD1 agrees at 9 bases. The V segment lost 6 bases and the J segment 4 bases; nucleotides outside the gene matches: 3. The germline CDR1 and CDR2 sequences are SQVTM and ANQGSEA. This CDR3 contains 12 residues. CDR3 sequence reads: CSVTGGSYGYTF. The CDR3 nucleotides read TGCAGCGTGACAGGGGGTTCCTATGGCTACACCTTC. Together with reference TRBV29-1 and TRBJ1-2, the CDR3 gives the full variable domain: SAVISQKPSRDICQRGTSLTIQCQVDSQVTMMFWYRQQPGQSLTLIATANQGSEATYESGFVIDKFPISRPNLTFSTLTVSNMSPEDSSIYLCSVTGGSYGYTFGSGTRLTVV.